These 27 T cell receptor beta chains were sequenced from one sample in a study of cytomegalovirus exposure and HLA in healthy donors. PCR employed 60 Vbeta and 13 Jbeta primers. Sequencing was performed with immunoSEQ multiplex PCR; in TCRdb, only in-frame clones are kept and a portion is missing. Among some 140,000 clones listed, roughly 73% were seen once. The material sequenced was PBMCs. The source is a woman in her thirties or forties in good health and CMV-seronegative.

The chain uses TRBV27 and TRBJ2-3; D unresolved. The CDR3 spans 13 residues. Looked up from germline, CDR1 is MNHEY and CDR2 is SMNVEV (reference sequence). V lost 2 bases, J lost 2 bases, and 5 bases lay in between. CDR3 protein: CASSLPHTDTQYF. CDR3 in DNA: TGTGCCAGCAGTTTACCCCACACAGATACGCAGTATTTT.

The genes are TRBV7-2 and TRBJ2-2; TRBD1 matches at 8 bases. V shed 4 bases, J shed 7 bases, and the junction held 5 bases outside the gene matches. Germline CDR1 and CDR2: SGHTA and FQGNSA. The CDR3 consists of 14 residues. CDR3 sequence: CASSSQGAIGELFF. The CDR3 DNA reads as TGTGCCAGCAGCTCCCAGGGGGCAATCGGGGAGCTGTTTTTT.

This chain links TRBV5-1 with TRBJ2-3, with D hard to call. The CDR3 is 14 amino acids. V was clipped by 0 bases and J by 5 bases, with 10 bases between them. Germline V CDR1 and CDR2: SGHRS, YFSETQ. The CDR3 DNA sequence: TGCGCCAGCAGCTTGGGCGGTGAAAAAGATACGCAGTATTTT. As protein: CASSLGGEKDTQYF.

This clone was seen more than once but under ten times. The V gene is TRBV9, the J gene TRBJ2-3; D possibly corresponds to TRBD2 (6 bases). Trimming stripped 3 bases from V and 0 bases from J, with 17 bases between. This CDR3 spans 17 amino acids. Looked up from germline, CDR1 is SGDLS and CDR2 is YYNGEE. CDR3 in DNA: TGTGCCAGCAGCGGGCGGGTTGGGGGGACTAGCACAGATACGCAGTATTTT. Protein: CASSGRVGGTSTDTQYF.

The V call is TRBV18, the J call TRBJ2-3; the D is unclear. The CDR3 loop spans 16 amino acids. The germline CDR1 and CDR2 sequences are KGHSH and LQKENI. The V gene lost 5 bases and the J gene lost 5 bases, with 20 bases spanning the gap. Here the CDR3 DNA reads TGTGCCAGCTCATACTATAGCCTAACTGCCGGAGATACGCAGTATTTT. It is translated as CASSYYSLTAGDTQYF. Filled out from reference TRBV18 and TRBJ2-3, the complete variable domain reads NAGVMQNPRHLVRRRGQEARLRCSPMKGHSHVYWYRQLPEEGLKFMVYLQKENIIDESGMPKERFSAEFPKEGPSILRIQQVVRGDSAAYFCASSYYSLTAGDTQYFGPGTRLTVL.

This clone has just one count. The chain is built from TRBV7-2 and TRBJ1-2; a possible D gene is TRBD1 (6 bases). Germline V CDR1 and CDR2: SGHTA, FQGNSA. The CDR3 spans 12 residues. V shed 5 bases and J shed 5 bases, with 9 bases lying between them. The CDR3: CASSKQGYGYTF. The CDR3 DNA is TGTGCCAGCAGCAAGCAGGGGTATGGCTACACCTTC.

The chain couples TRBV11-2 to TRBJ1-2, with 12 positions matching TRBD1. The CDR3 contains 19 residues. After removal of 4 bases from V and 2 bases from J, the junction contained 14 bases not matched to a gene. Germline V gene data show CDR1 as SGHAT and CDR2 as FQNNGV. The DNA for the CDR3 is TGTGCCAGCAGCTGGGGTTCCTGGGGGACAGGGGGCCTGAACTATGGCTACACCTTC. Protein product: CASSWGSWGTGGLNYGYTF.

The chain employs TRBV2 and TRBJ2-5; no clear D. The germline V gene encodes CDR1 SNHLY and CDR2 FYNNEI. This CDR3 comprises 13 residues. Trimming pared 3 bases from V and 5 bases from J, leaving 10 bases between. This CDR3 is CASSEAASETQYF. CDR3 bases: TGTGCCAGCAGTGAGGCAGCGTCCGAGACCCAGTACTTC.

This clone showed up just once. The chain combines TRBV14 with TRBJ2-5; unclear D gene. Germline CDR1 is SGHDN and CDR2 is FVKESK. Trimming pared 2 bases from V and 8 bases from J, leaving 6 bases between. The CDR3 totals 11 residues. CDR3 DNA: TGTGCCAGCAGCCAATTTCGTACCCAGTACTTC. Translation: CASSQFRTQYF.

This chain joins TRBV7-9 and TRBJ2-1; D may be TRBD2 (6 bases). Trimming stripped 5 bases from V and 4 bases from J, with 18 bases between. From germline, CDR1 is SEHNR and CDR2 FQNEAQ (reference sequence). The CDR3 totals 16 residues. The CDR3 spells CASSPGTGVSYNEQFF. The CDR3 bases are TGTGCCAGCAGCCCCGGGACGGGGGTTTCGTACAATGAGCAGTTCTTC. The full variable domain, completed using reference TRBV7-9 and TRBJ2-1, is DTGVSQNPRHKITKRGQNVTFRCDPISEHNRLYWYRQTLGQGPEFLTYFQNEAQLEKSRLLSDRFSAERPKGSFSTLEIQRTEQGDSAMYLCASSPGTGVSYNEQFFGPGTRLTVL.

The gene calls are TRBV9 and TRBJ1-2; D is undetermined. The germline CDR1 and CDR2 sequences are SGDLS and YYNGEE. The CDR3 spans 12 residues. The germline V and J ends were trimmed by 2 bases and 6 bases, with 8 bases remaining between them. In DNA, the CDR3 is TGTGCCAGCAGCGTGTACCGGGATGGCTACACCTTC. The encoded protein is CASSVYRDGYTF.

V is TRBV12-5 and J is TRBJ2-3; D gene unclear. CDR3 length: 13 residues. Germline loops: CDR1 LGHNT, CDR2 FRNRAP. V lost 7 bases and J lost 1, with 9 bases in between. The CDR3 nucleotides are TGTGCTAGTGCGAGTATTGGCACAGATACGCAGTATTTT. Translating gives CASASIGTDTQYF.

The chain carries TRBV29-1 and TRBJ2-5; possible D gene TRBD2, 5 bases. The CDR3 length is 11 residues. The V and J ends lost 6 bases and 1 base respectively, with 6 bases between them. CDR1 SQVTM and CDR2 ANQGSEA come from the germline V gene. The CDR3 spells CSVEVQETQYF. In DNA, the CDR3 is TGCAGCGTGGAGGTCCAAGAGACCCAGTACTTC.

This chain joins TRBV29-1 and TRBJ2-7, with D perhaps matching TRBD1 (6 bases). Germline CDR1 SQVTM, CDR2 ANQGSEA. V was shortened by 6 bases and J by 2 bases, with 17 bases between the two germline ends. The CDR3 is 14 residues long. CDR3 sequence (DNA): TGCAGCGTGGGACGAGGGGGTCGGGCCTACGAGCAGTACTTC. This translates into CSVGRGGRAYEQYF.

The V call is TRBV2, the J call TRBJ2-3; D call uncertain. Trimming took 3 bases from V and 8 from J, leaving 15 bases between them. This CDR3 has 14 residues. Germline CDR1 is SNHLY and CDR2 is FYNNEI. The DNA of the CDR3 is TGTGCCAGCAGTGATTTACGGTCCACGGGTACGCAGTATTTT. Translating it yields CASSDLRSTGTQYF.

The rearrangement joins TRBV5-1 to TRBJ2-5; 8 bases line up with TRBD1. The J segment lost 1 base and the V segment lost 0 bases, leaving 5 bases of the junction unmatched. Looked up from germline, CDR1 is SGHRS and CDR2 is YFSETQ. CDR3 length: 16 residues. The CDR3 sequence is CASSLGPQGAQETQYF. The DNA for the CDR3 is TGCGCCAGCAGCTTGGGGCCCCAGGGGGCCCAAGAGACCCAGTACTTC. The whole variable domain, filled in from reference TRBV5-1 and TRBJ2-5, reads KAGVTQTPRYLIKTRGQQVTLSCSPISGHRSVSWYQQTPGQGLQFLFEYFSETQRNKGNFPGRFSGRQFSNSRSEMNVSTLELGDSALYLCASSLGPQGAQETQYFGPGTRLLVL.

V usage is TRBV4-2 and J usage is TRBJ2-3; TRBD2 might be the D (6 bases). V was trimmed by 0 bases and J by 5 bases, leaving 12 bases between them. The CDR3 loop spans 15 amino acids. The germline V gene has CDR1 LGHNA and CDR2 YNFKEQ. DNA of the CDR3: TGTGCCAGCAGCCAAGATGGAGGGGCCGGAGATACGCAGTATTTT. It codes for CASSQDGGAGDTQYF.

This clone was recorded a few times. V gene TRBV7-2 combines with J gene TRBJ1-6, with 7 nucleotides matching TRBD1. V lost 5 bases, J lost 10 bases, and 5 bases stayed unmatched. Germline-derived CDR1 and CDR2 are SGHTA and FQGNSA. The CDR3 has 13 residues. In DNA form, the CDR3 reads TGTGCCAGCAGCCTAGACAGGGTCTCACCCCTCCACTTT. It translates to CASSLDRVSPLHF.

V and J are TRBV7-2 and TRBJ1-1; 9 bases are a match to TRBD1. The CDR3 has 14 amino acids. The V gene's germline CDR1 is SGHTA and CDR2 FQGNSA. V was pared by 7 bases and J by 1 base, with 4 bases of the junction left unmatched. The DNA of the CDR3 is TGTGCCAGCACCCAACAGGGGGCGAACACTGAAGCTTTCTTT. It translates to CASTQQGANTEAFF.

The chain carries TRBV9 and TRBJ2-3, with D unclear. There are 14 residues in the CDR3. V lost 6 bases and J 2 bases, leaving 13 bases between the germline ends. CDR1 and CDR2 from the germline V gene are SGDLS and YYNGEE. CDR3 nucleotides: TGTGCCAGCAAGCCATCTACCAACACAGATACGCAGTATTTT. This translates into CASKPSTNTDTQYF.

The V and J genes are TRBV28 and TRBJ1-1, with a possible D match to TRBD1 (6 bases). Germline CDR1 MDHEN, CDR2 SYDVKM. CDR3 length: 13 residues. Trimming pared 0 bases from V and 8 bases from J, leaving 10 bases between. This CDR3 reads CASSLWGTGEAFF. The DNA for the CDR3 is TGTGCCAGCAGTTTATGGGGAACAGGGGAAGCTTTCTTT.

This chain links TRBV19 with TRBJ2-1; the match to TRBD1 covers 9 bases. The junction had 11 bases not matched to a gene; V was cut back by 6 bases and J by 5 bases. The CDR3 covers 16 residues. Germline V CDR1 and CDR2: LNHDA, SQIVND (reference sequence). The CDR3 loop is CASRALGTGTDNEQFF. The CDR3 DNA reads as TGTGCCAGTAGAGCCTTGGGGACAGGGACCGACAATGAGCAGTTCTTC.

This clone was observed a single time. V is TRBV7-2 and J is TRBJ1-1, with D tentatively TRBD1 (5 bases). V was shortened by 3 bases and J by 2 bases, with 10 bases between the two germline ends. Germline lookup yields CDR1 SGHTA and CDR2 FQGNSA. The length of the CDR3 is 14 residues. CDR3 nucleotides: TGTGCCAGCAGCTTCGGGGGTATTAACACTGAAGCTTTCTTT. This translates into CASSFGGINTEAFF. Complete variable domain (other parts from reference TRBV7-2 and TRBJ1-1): GAGVSQSPSNKVTEKGKDVELRCDPISGHTALYWYRQSLGQGLEFLIYFQGNSAPDKSGLPSDRFSAERTGGSVSTLTIQRTQQEDSAVYLCASSFGGINTEAFFGQGTRLTVV.

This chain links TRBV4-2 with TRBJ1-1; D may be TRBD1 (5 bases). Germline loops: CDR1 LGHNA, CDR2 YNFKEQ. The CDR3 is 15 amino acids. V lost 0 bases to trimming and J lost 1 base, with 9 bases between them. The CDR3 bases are TGTGCCAGCAGCCAAGATCCGGACACGAACACTGAAGCTTTCTTT. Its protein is CASSQDPDTNTEAFF.

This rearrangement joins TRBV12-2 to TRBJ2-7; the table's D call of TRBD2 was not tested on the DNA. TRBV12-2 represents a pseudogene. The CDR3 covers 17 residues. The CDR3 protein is CASRLGLPGGASYEQYV. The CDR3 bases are TGTGCAAGTCGCTTAGGCCTACCCGGGGGGGCCTCCTACGAGCAGTACGTC.

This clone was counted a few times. The CDR3 is CASSLNSPSEAFF. Written as DNA, the CDR3 is TGTGCCAGCAGTTTGAACAGCCCAAGTGAAGCTTTCTTT. The rearrangement uses TRBV28 and TRBJ1-1; D remains ambiguous. CDR3 length: 13 amino acids. Per the germline V gene, CDR1 is MDHEN and CDR2 is SYDVKM. V dropped 3 bases and J dropped 7 bases, with 12 bases sitting between them.

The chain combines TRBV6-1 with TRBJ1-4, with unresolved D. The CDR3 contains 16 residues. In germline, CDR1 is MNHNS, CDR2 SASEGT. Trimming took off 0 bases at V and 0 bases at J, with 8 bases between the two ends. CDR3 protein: CASSEARVATNEKLFF. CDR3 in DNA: TGTGCCAGCAGTGAAGCCCGAGTTGCAACTAATGAAAAACTGTTTTTT.